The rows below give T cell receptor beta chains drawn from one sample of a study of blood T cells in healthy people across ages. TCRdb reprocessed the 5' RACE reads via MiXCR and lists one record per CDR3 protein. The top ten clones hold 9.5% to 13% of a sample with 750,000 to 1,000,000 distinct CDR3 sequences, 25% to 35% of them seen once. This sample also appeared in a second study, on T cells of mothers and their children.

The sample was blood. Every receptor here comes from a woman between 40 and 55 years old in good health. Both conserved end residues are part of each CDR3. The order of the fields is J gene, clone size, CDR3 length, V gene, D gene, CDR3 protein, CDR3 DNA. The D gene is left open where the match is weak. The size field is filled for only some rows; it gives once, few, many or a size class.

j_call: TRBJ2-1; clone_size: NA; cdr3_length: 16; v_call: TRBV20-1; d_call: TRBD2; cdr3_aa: CSATGASGPSYNEQFF; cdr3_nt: TGCAGTGCTACGGGGGCTAGCGGGCCCTCCTACAATGAGCAGTTCTTC
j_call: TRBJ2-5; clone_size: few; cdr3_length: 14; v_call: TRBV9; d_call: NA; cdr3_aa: CASSRTGSQETQYF; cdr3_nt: TGTGCCAGCAGCCGGACTGGATCACAAGAGACCCAGTACTTC
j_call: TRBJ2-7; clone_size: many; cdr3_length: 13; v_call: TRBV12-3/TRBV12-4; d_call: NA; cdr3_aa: CASSPAGRGEQYF; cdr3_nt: TGTGCCAGCTCACCGGCAGGTCGTGGAGAGCAGTACTTC
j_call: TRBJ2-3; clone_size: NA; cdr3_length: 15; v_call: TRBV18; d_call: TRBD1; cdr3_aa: CASSPKTGGTDTQYF; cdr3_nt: TGTGCCAGCTCACCCAAAACAGGGGGCACAGATACGCAGTATTTT
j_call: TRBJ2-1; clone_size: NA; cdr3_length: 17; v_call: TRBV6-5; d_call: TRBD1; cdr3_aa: CASSYSFRTGAGYEQFF; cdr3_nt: TGTGCCAGCAGTTACTCGTTTAGGACAGGGGCTGGCTATGAGCAGTTCTTC
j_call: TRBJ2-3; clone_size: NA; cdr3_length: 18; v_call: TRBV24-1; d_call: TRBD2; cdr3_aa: CATSDFGRGGLAQDTQYF; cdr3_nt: TGTGCCACCAGTGATTTCGGAAGGGGTGGACTAGCCCAAGATACGCAGTATTTT
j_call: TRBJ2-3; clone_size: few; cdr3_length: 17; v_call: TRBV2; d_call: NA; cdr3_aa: CASIGEGMGSSTDTQYF; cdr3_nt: TGTGCCAGCATTGGTGAGGGGATGGGGTCTAGCACAGATACGCAGTATTTT
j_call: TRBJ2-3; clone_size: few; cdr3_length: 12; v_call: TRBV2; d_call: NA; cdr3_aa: CASSNRVDTQYF; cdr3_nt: TGTGCCAGCAGCAACAGGGTGGATACGCAGTATTTT
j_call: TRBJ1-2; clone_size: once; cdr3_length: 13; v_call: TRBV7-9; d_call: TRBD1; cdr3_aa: CASTLTGGLGYTF; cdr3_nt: TGTGCCAGCACGCTGACAGGGGGGCTTGGCTACACCTTC
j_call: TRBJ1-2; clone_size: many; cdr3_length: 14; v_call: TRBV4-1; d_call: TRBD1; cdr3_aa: CASSDAGGYYGYTF; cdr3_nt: TGCGCCAGCAGCGATGCAGGGGGTTACTATGGCTACACCTTC
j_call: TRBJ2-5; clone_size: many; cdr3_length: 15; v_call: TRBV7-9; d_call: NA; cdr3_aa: CASSPRTLAQETQYF; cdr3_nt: TGTGCCAGCAGCCCCAGGACATTAGCCCAAGAGACCCAGTACTTC
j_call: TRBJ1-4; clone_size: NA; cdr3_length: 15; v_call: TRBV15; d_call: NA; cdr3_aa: CATSGARDINEKLFF; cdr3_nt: TGTGCCACCAGCGGAGCCCGGGACATTAATGAAAAACTGTTTTTT
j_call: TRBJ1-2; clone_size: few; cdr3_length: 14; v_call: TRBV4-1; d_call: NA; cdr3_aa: CASSQESENYGYTF; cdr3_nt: TGCGCCAGCAGCCAAGAGTCGGAGAACTATGGCTACACCTTC
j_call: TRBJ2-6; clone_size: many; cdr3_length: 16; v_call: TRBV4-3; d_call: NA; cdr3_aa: CASSQDLSSGANVLTF; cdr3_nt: TGCGCCAGCAGCCAAGATCTGAGCTCTGGGGCCAACGTCCTGACTTTC
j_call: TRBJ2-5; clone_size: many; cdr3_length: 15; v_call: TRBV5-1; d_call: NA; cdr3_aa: CASSLATRAQETQYF; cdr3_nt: TGCGCCAGCAGCTTGGCTACCAGGGCCCAAGAGACCCAGTACTTC
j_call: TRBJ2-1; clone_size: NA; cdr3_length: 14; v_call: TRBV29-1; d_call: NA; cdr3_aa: CSVEGRMDYNEQFF; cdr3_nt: TGCAGCGTTGAAGGACGGATGGACTACAATGAGCAGTTCTTC
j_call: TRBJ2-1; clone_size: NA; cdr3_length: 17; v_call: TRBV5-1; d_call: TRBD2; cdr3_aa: CASSLPETSGGLDEQFF; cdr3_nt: TGCGCCAGCAGCTTGCCGGAAACTAGCGGGGGGTTAGATGAGCAGTTCTTC
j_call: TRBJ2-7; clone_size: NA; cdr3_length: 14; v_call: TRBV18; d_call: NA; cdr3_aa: CASSPKENSYEQYF; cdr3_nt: TGTGCCAGCTCACCGAAGGAGAACTCCTACGAGCAGTACTTC
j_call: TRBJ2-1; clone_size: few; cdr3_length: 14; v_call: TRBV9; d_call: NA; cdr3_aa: CASSAGEFYNEQFF; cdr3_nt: TGTGCCAGCAGCGCAGGGGAATTCTACAATGAGCAGTTCTTC
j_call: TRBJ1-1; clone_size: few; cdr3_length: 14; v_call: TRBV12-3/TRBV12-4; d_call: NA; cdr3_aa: CASSLYRSATEAFF; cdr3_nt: TGTGCCAGCAGTTTATACAGATCGGCGACTGAAGCTTTCTTT